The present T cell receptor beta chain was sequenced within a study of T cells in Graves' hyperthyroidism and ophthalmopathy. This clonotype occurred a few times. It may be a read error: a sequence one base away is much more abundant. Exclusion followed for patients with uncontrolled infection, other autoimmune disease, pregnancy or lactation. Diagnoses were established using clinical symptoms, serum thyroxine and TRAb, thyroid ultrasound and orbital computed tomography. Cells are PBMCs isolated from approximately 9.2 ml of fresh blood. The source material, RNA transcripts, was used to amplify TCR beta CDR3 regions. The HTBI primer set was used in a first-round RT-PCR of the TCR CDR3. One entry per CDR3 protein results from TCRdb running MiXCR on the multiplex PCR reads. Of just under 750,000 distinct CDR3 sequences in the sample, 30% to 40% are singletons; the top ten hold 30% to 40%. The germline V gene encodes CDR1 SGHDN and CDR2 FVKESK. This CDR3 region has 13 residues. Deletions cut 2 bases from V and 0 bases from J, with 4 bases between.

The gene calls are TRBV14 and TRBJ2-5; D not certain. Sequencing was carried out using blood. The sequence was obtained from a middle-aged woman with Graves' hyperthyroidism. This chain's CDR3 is CASSQLDQETQYF. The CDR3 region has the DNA TGTGCCAGCAGCCAATTGGACCAAGAGACCCAGTACTTC.